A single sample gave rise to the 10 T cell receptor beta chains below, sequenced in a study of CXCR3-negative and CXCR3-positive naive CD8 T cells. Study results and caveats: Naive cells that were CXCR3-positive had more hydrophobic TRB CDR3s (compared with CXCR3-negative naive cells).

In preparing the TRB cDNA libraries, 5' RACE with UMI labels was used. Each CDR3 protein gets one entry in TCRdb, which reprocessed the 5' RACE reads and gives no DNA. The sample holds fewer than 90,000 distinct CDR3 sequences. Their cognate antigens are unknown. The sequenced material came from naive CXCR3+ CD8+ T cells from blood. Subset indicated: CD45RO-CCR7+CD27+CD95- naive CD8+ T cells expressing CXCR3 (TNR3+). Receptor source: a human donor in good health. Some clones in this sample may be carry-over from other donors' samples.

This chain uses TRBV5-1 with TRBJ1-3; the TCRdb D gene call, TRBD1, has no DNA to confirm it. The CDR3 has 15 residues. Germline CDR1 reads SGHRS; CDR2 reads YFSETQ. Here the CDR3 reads CASNPGTGSGNTMYF.

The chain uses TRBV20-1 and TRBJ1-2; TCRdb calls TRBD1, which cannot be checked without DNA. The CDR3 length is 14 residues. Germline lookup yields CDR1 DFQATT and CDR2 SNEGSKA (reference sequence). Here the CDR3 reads CSARDLGRRYGYTF.

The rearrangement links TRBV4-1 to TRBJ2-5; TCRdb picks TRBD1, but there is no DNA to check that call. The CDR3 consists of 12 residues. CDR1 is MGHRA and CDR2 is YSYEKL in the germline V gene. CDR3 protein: CASSQVGGTQYF.

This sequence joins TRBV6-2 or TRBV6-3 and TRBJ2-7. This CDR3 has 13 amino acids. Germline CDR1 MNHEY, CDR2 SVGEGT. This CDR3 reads CASSYSEDYEQYF.

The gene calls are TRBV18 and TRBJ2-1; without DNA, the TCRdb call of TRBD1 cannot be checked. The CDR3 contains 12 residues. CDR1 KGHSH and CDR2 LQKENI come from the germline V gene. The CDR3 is CASSPAPLEQFF.

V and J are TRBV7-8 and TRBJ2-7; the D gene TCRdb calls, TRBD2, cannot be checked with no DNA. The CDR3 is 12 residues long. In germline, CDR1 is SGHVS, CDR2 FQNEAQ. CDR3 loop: CASNRGFDEQYF.

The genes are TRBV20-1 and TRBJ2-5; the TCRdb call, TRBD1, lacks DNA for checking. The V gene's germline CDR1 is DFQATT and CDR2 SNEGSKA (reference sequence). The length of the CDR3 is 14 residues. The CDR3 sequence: CSARDPQGPETQYF.

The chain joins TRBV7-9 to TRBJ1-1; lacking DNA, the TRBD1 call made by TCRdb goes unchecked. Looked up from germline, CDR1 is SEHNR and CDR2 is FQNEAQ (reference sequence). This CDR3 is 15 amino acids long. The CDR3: CASSHGGTGTSQAFF.

CDR3 in amino acids: CASRTASTDTQYF. The V call is TRBV2, the J call TRBJ2-3. Germline CDR1 SNHLY, CDR2 FYNNEI. The CDR3 totals 13 residues.

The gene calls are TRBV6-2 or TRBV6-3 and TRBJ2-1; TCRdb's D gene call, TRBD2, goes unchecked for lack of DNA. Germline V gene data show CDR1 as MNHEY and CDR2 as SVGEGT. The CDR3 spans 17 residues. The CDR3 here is CASSAGTSGSSYNEQFF.